This T cell receptor (beta chain) stems from a study of cytomegalovirus exposure and HLA in healthy donors. The CDR3 runs to 12 residues. In germline, CDR1 is SQVTM, CDR2 ANQGSEA. As concerns this clone: Its specificity is not known.

Findings of the study overall: Cytomegalovirus-associated status was assigned to about 180 TCR beta chains. In terms of immune exposure information, only CMV serostatus was available.

The PCR used 60 Vbeta and 13 Jbeta primers. The repertoire was sequenced with immunoSEQ multiplex PCR; TCRdb's copy has only in-frame clones and lacks some. Here the sample spans 110,000 to 150,000 clones, about 70% being singletons. The J gene is TRBJ2-5, the V gene TRBV29-1; D is possibly TRBD1 (6 bases). The sample taken for sequencing was PBMCs. This TCR was recovered from a woman aged 55-69 years in good health and CMV-seropositive. The CDR3 DNA follows: TGCAGTGGGGGCCATAAGCCAGAGACCCAGTACTTC. As protein: CSGGHKPETQYF.